The 11 T cell receptor beta chains below all came from one sample that was sequenced in a study of regulatory T cells in long-lasting Graves disease. Time point described: newly diagnosed GD, antithyroid drugs for less than 3 months. Generation of the TCR library employed RNA extracted from PBMCs. Libraries of TCR beta came from iRepertoire HTBI primers plus Arm-PCR of CDR3 regions. TCRdb redid the calling of the multiplex PCR reads with MiXCR, one entry per CDR3 protein. The data hold about 620,000 distinct CDR3 sequences, with around 17% observed a single time. The sample was also linked to a second study, of T cells in Graves' hyperthyroidism and ophthalmopathy.

The sample was peripheral blood mononuclear cells (PBMCs), taken at new diagnosis, from a patient treated with antithyroid drugs. These receptors were obtained from a woman in her thirties with Graves disease.

The chain has TRBV7-3 and TRBJ2-5; D possibly corresponds to TRBD2 (6 bases). CDR3 length: 15 amino acids. V was shortened by 5 bases and J by 7 bases, with 20 bases between the two germline ends. Germline V CDR1 and CDR2: SGHTA, FQGTGA. The DNA for the CDR3 is TGTGCCAGCAGCCCCGGGACTGGCTTAATGGGGACCCAGTACTTC. It specifies CASSPGTGLMGTQYF.

This clonotype was seen many times. This chain uses TRBV2 with TRBJ2-3; the match to TRBD2 covers 13 bases. V lost 6 bases to trimming and J lost 7 bases; unmatched junction nucleotides: 4. The CDR3 length is 14 residues. Germline-derived CDR1 and CDR2 are SNHLY and FYNNEI. CDR3 loop: CASSEGLAGYTQYF. CDR3 bases: TGTGCCAGCAGCGAGGGACTAGCGGGGTATACGCAGTATTTT.

Many counts were recorded for this clonotype. The chain combines TRBV7-2 with TRBJ1-5; D uncertain. Germline V gene data show CDR1 as SGHTA and CDR2 as FQGNSA. This CDR3 is built from 14 residues. The V and J ends lost 5 bases and 3 bases respectively, with 11 bases between them. The CDR3 sequence: CASSPNSLNQPQHF. The CDR3 coding sequence is TGTGCCAGCAGCCCTAATAGTCTCAATCAGCCCCAGCATTTT.

The chain combines TRBV20-1 with TRBJ2-3; D is ambiguous. There are 12 residues in the CDR3. CDR1 is DFQATT and CDR2 is SNEGSKA in the germline V gene (reference sequence). V was cut by 2 bases and J by 4 bases, with 7 bases left in between. The CDR3 DNA reads as TGCAGTGCTAGACAGGTCTCAGATACGCAGTATTTT. Translated: CSARQVSDTQYF.

This clonotype has at least ten counts. The chain couples TRBV24-1 to TRBJ2-3; the match to TRBD2 covers 14 bases. The CDR3 length is 18 residues. The ends lost 6 bases at V and 4 bases at J; junction bases unmatched: 11. Germline V gene data show CDR1 as KGHDR and CDR2 as SFDVKD. The CDR3 coding sequence is TGTGCCACCAGTACGTCCGGGACTAGCGGGAGTAGTGCAGATACGCAGTATTTT. The encoded protein is CATSTSGTSGSSADTQYF.

This clonotype was seen many times. V and J are TRBV20-1 and TRBJ2-7; 9 bases line up with TRBD2. The CDR3 spans 16 residues. The V and J ends lost 5 bases and 3 bases, in that order; junction bases with no gene match: 14. Germline CDR1 reads DFQATT; CDR2 reads SNEGSKA (reference sequence). The DNA of the CDR3 is TGCAGTGCTGGACCAGCGGGAGGTTCTAACGGCTACGAGCAGTACTTC. It specifies CSAGPAGGSNGYEQYF.

This chain joins TRBV7-9 and TRBJ2-1, with D perhaps TRBD1 (5 bases). Germline V CDR1 and CDR2: SEHNR, FQNEAQ (reference sequence). This CDR3 region has 10 residues. V dropped 10 bases and J dropped 9 bases, with 10 bases sitting between them. The CDR3 protein is CAIGATEQFF. DNA for the CDR3: TGTGCCATTGGGGCGACTGAGCAGTTCTTC.

On this clonotype itself: A much larger clone lies a single base off, so this may be a read error. V and J are TRBV20-1 and TRBJ1-1; D not resolved. V was pared by 0 bases and J by 0 bases, with 8 bases between. Germline CDR1 is DFQATT and CDR2 is SNEGSKA (reference sequence). There are 14 residues in the CDR3. CDR3 sequence (DNA): TGCAGTGCTAGAGACAGAGTCATGAACACTGAAGCTTTCTTT. Translated, it gives CSARDRVMNTEAFF.

The CDR3 bases are TGTGCCAGCAGCGCCCACTTCGGGACCGGGATTCGAGAGCAGTACTTC. Protein: CASSAHFGTGIREQYF. The chain carries TRBV9 and TRBJ2-7; tentatively, D is TRBD1 or TRBD2 (5 bases each). The V end was cut by 3 bases, the J end by 7 bases, with 23 bases between. This CDR3 is 16 amino acids long. Germline assignment: CDR1 SGDLS and CDR2 YYNGEE.

The genes are TRBV11-1 and TRBJ2-2, with D possibly being TRBD1 or TRBD2 (5 bases each). CDR3 length: 16 residues. V was clipped by 1 base and J by 4 bases, with 13 bases between them. Germline V CDR1 and CDR2: SGHAT, FQDESV (reference sequence). CDR3 region: CASSLELGAVTGELFF. CDR3 nucleotides: TGTGCCAGCAGCTTAGAACTCGGGGCGGTCACCGGGGAGCTGTTTTTT.

This clonotype was seen ten or more times. This sequence joins TRBV20-1 and TRBJ2-1; D unresolved. The CDR3 loop spans 14 amino acids. Trimming removed 5 bases at V and 5 bases at J, with 16 bases between. Per the germline V gene, CDR1 is DFQATT and CDR2 is SNEGSKA (reference sequence). The CDR3 nucleotides are TGCAGTGCTCCCCGTGTAGCAGTAGACAATGAGCAGTTCTTC. This translates into CSAPRVAVDNEQFF.